The rows below give T cell receptor beta chains drawn from one sample of a study of blood T cells in healthy people across ages. TCRdb processed the 5' RACE reads anew with MiXCR; each CDR3 protein has one entry. The table includes about a million distinct CDR3 sequences, just over 50% detected once. Sample: blood. The receptors stem from a woman aged 60-75 years in good health. Each CDR3 is given with its conserved first and last residue. A D gene is named only where the DNA matches it firmly. The size field is filled for only some rows; it gives once, few, many or a size class.

V	D	J	size	DNA	CDR3
TRBV7-2	TRBD2	TRBJ2-7	NA	TGTGCCAGCAGCGCGCAAGGGACTAGTTTTTACGAGCAGTACTTC	CASSAQGTSFYEQYF
TRBV10-3	NA	TRBJ2-6	NA	TGTGCCACTCGCACAGGCCCTGGGGCCAACGTCCTGACTTTC	CATRTGPGANVLTF
TRBV4-1	TRBD1	TRBJ2-7	NA	TGCGCCAGCAGCCAAGGACAGGGGAGTTTCTACGAGCAGTACTTC	CASSQGQGSFYEQYF
TRBV4-2	NA	TRBJ2-5	NA	TGTGCCAGCAGCCAAGTCCCTCCCTCGAGGGACCTGTACTTC	CASSQVPPSRDLYF
TRBV6-4	TRBD2	TRBJ2-3	NA	TGTGCCAGCAGTCAGGAGACTAGCGGCACAGATACGCAGTATTTT	CASSQETSGTDTQYF
TRBV7-2	TRBD1	TRBJ1-6	NA	TGTGCCAGCAGCCAACGACACCTGGGACAGGGGGCAAGATCACCCCTCCACTTT	CASSQRHLGQGARSPLHF
TRBV20-1	NA	TRBJ2-7	NA	TGCAGTGCTAGGGAGGGACTGATCTACGAGCAGTACTTC	CSAREGLIYEQYF
TRBV6-1	NA	TRBJ2-3	NA	TGTGCCAGCAAAGGCTCTACTAGCACAGATACGCAGTATTTT	CASKGSTSTDTQYF
TRBV5-1	NA	TRBJ2-7	NA	TGCGCCAGCAGCTTGCAATTTGGGATGGTCGCGGCCCCGGGGTACTTC	CASSLQFGMVAAPGYF
TRBV6-2/TRBV6-3	NA	TRBJ2-5	NA	TGTGCCAGCAGTTACAGTCGGTTGGATGAGCAGTACTTC	CASSYSRLDEQYF
TRBV20-1	NA	TRBJ1-2	few	TGCAGTGCTAGAGATCCCGACAGTTCTAACTATGGCTACACCTTC	CSARDPDSSNYGYTF
TRBV20-1	TRBD2	TRBJ2-7	NA	TGCATTATGAATGGGACTAGCGGGAGAGAATACGAGCAGTACTTC	CIMNGTSGREYEQYF
TRBV25-1	NA	TRBJ2-5	few	TGTGCCAGCCGAATGACTAGACCGTACTTC	CASRMTRPYF
TRBV7-8	NA	TRBJ2-7	NA	TGTGCCAGCAGCTTAGCGGGCGCGGAATTCTACGAGCAGTACTTC	CASSLAGAEFYEQYF
TRBV20-1	NA	TRBJ1-1	few	TGCAGTGCGCCTCGCAGTGGGATGAACACTGAAGCTTTCTTT	CSAPRSGMNTEAFF
TRBV20-1	NA	TRBJ2-1	NA	TGCAGTGCTAGACCCCAGTCCAGGCCGCAGTTCTTC	CSARPQSRPQFF
TRBV27	NA	TRBJ2-7	few	TGTGCCAGCAGTTTAACCGCCGGCAATGAGCAGTACTTC	CASSLTAGNEQYF
TRBV7-2	TRBD1	TRBJ1-6	NA	TGTGCCAGCAGCCACGGACAGGTTAATTCACCCCTCCACTTT	CASSHGQVNSPLHF
TRBV12-3/TRBV12-4	NA	TRBJ2-7	NA	TGTGCCAGCAGTTTCGGGGGCCTGGCACGCGAGCAGTACTTC	CASSFGGLAREQYF
TRBV6-6	NA	TRBJ2-1	few	TGTGCCAGCAGTAGCGGACGCTCCTACAATGAGCAGTTCTTC	CASSSGRSYNEQFF
TRBV15	TRBD2	TRBJ2-3	NA	TGTGCCACCTTAGCGGGGGGCACAGATACGCAGTATTTT	CATLAGGTDTQYF
TRBV7-2	TRBD2	TRBJ2-5	few	TGTGCCAGCAGCTTGGCTAGCGGGTACCAAGAGACCCAGTACTTC	CASSLASGYQETQYF
TRBV2	NA	TRBJ1-1	NA	TGTGCCAGCAGTGCAGGTAGAACGACTGAAGCTTTCTTT	CASSAGRTTEAFF
TRBV7-3	NA	TRBJ1-1	NA	TGTGCCAGCAGCTTGGAGGCAGCGCCATACACTGAAGCTTTCTTT	CASSLEAAPYTEAFF
TRBV15	NA	TRBJ2-3	NA	TGTGCCACGAGGGCCGACACAGATACGCAGTATTTT	CATRADTDTQYF
TRBV29-1	TRBD1	TRBJ2-1	many	TGCAGCGTTCTCCTCGACAGGGTGCAAAATGAGCAGTTCTTC	CSVLLDRVQNEQFF
TRBV19	NA	TRBJ1-5	NA	TGTGCCAGTAGTATCTTAGGACAGCACGTTTATAGCAATCAGCCCCAGCATTTT	CASSILGQHVYSNQPQHF
TRBV20-1	TRBD2	TRBJ2-1	NA	TGCAGTGCTAGAGATGTAAGCGGGAGACGCGGCAATGAGCAGTTCTTC	CSARDVSGRRGNEQFF
TRBV24-1	TRBD1	TRBJ1-1	NA	TGTGCCACCAGTGATACAGGGGGGTCGAACACTGAAGCTTTCTTT	CATSDTGGSNTEAFF
TRBV6-4	TRBD2	TRBJ2-3	NA	TGTGCCAGCAGCGATCGACCTAGCGGGTTAAGCACAGATACGCAGTATTTT	CASSDRPSGLSTDTQYF
TRBV7-2	NA	TRBJ2-7	once	TGTGCCAGCAGCTCCGGGGGCCAGGGGCTGCACGAGCAGTACTTC	CASSSGGQGLHEQYF
TRBV28	TRBD1	TRBJ1-4	NA	TGTGCCAGCAGTTCGGGACAGGGGGCGGTAAATGAAAAACTGTTTTTT	CASSSGQGAVNEKLFF
TRBV29-1	TRBD1	TRBJ2-6	few	TGCAGCGTTCTCTGGAGGGGGGACAGGGCTCCCTCTGGGGCCAACGTCCTGACTTTC	CSVLWRGDRAPSGANVLTF
TRBV7-9	NA	TRBJ2-1	many	TGTGCCAGCAGTAAGGGAGGGGGATACAATGCGCAGTTCTTC	CASSKGGGYNAQFF
TRBV28	NA	TRBJ2-3	NA	TGTGCCAGCATGCAAGGGGGAGGGACCACAGATACGCAGTATTTT	CASMQGGGTTDTQYF
TRBV28	NA	TRBJ2-3	NA	TGTGCCAGCAGCGTAGGGCCAGGTAGCACAGATACGCAGTATTTT	CASSVGPGSTDTQYF
TRBV5-6	TRBD1	TRBJ2-7	few	TGTGCCAGCAGCTTGGCCTTTCAACAGGGGGCGGGGGAGCAGTACTTC	CASSLAFQQGAGEQYF
TRBV20-1	TRBD2	TRBJ2-7	NA	TGCAGTGCTAGAGACACAAAGGGATACCGGGACTACCGATCCTACGAGCAGTACTTC	CSARDTKGYRDYRSYEQYF
TRBV6-6	TRBD2	TRBJ2-3	once	TGTGCCAGCAGTCACGCCGAGCTAGCGGAGTTCGCAGATACGCAGTATTTT	CASSHAELAEFADTQYF
TRBV28	TRBD1	TRBJ2-5	NA	TGTGCCAGCAGACCGACAGGGTCGGCAAAGACCCAGTACTTC	CASRPTGSAKTQYF
TRBV11-3	NA	TRBJ1-1	NA	TGTGCCAGCAGCTCCGGGCAGCCTGGAAGTTTCTCTGAAGCTTTCTTT	CASSSGQPGSFSEAFF
TRBV6-1	TRBD2	TRBJ2-7	NA	TGTGCCAGCAGTGAACTGAGCGGGAGCTCCTACGAGCAGTACTTC	CASSELSGSSYEQYF
TRBV4-1	NA	TRBJ2-3	few	TGCGCCAGCAGCCAAGTGGGTAGTAGCGCAGATACGCAGTATTTT	CASSQVGSSADTQYF
TRBV9	NA	TRBJ2-7	NA	TGTGCCAGCAGCCTCCGACAGGGAGGGGACGAGCAGTACTTC	CASSLRQGGDEQYF
TRBV20-1	TRBD2	TRBJ2-1	once	TGCAGTGCTGTCGAACTAGCGGGACTTCACAATGAGCAGTTCTTC	CSAVELAGLHNEQFF
TRBV28	TRBD2	TRBJ2-5	few	TGTGCCAGCAGTTTTCGGTTGCTAGCGGGACGGGAGACCCAGTACTTC	CASSFRLLAGRETQYF
TRBV6-1	NA	TRBJ2-5	few	TGTGCCAGCAGTGAAGGGGTGGAAGAGACCCAGTACTTC	CASSEGVEETQYF
TRBV12-3/TRBV12-4	NA	TRBJ1-5	NA	TGTGCCAGCAGTTATAAGGGGCCGAACAATTTACAGCCCCAGCATTTT	CASSYKGPNNLQPQHF
TRBV7-9	TRBD1	TRBJ1-1	few	TGTGCCAGCAGCCGGCAGACAGGGTCCGGCACTGAAGCTTTCTTT	CASSRQTGSGTEAFF
TRBV9	TRBD2	TRBJ2-1	NA	TGTGCCAGCAGCGTTACTAGCGGGATATCTTCCAGTGAGCAGTTCTTC	CASSVTSGISSSEQFF
TRBV5-1	TRBD2	TRBJ2-7	few	TGCGCCAGCAGCTGGACCGGGACTAGCGGCGAGCAGTACTTC	CASSWTGTSGEQYF
TRBV12-3/TRBV12-4	NA	TRBJ2-7	NA	TGTGCCAGCAGCGGTACTAGCTTCGAGCAGTACTTC	CASSGTSFEQYF
TRBV20-1	TRBD2	TRBJ2-7	NA	TGCAGTGGAAGGGGACTAGCGTCCTACGAGCAGTACTTC	CSGRGLASYEQYF
TRBV28	NA	TRBJ1-4	NA	TGTGCCAGCAGTTTAGCCGGGGGCGGAGTTGAAAAACTGTTTTTT	CASSLAGGGVEKLFF
TRBV20-1	NA	TRBJ1-1	NA	TGCAGTGCTAGTCCCGACAGGAACACTGAAGCTTTCTTT	CSASPDRNTEAFF
TRBV7-2	TRBD2	TRBJ2-7	few	TGTGCCAGCAGCTTAGGGGGAGGGACCATCTACGAGCAGTACTTC	CASSLGGGTIYEQYF
TRBV2	NA	TRBJ2-2	NA	TGTGCCAGCAAACTTATCAGGGACACCGGGGAGCTGTTTTTT	CASKLIRDTGELFF
TRBV28	TRBD1	TRBJ2-5	NA	TGTGCCAGCAGACCACTCTCGGGACAGGCGTTAGGTCGGACCCAGTACTTC	CASRPLSGQALGRTQYF
TRBV12-3/TRBV12-4	TRBD1	TRBJ1-2	many	TGTGCCAGCAAAAGGGGGCAGTCTTACTATGGCTACACCTTC	CASKRGQSYYGYTF